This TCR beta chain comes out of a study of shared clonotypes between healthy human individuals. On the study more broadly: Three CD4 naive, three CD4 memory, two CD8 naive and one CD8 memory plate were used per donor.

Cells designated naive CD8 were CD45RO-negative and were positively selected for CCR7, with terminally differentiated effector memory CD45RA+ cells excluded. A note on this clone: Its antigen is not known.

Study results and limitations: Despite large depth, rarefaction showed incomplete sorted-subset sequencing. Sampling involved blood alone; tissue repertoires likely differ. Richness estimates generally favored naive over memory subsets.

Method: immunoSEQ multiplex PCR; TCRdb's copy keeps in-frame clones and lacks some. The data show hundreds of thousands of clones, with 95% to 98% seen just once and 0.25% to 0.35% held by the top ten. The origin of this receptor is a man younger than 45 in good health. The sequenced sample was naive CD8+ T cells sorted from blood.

The CDR3 loop reads CASTLTGQGADETQYF. Here the CDR3 DNA reads TGTGCCAGCACCCTTACTGGACAGGGGGCGGACGAGACCCAGTACTTC. The chain recombines TRBV5-5 with TRBJ2-5, with TRBD1 identical over 11 bases. The CDR3 length is 16 residues. V dropped 6 bases and J dropped 5; count of bases not matched to a gene: 12. Germline-derived CDR1 and CDR2 are SGHKS and YYEKEE (reference sequence).